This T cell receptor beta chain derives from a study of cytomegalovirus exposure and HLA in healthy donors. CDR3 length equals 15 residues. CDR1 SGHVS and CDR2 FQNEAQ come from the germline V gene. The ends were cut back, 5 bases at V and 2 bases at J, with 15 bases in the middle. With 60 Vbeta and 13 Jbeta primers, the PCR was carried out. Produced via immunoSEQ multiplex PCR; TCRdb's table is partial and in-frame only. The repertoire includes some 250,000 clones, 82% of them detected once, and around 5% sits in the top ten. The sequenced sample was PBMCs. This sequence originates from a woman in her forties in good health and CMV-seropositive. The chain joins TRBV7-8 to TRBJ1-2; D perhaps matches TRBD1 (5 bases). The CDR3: CASSDVNWGNYGYTF. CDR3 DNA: TGTGCCAGCAGCGACGTAAATTGGGGCAACTATGGCTACACCTTC. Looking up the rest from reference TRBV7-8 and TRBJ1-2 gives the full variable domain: GAGVSQSPRYKVAKRGQDVALRCDPISGHVSLFWYQQALGQGPEFLTYFQNEAQLDKSGLPSDRFFAERPEGSVSTLKIQRTQQEDSAVYLCASSDVNWGNYGYTFGSGTRLTVV.